This T cell receptor (beta chain) was profiled in a study of T cells expressing NK-cell markers. Study findings and constraints: Whether expanded NKG2C+ T cell clones recognized HCMV stayed uncertain.

On this clonotype itself: Antigen: not known.

This CDR3 comprises 14 residues. A 5'RACE template switching approach incorporating UMIs was used to make TCR beta cDNA. Using the 5' RACE reads, TCRdb records one entry per CDR3 protein without DNA. The sample's table shows 300,000 to 500,000 distinct CDR3 sequences. The sample comprised blood T cells: a sorted CD56 or NKG2C T cell subset, CD4+ or CD8+ T cells, or bulk PBMC T cells (not recorded which). The V and J genes are TRBV12-3 or TRBV12-4 and TRBJ1-3; TCRdb lists TRBD1, though no DNA is available to test this call. The receptor was isolated from a woman between 50 and 59 years old in good health. This CDR3 reads CASSTLSPGNTIYF.